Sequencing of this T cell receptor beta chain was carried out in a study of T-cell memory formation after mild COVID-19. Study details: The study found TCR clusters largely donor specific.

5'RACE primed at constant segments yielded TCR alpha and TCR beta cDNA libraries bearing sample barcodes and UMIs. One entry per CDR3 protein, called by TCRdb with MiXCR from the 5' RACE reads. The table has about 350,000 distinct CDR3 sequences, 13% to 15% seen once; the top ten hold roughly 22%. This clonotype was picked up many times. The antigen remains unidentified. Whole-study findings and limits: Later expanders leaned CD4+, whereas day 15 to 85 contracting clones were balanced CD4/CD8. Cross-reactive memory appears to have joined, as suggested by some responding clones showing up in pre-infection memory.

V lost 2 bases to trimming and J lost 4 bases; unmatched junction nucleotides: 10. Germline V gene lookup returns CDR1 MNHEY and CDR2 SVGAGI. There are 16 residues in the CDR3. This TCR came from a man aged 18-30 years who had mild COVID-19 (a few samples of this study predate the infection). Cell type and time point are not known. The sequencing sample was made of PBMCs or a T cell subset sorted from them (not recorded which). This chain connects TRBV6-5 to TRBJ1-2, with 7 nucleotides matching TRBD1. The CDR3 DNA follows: TGTGCCAGCAGTTACCGGGCAGGGGGAGAAATCTATGGCTACACCTTC. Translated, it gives CASSYRAGGEIYGYTF.